This is a list of T cell receptor beta chains from one sample in a study of cytotoxic CD8 clonotypes in ibrutinib-treated CLL. Only in-frame clones appear in the TCRdb table, and some are missing; sequencing was by immunoSEQ multiplex PCR. Of 85,000 or so clones in the sample, roughly 77% were seen once. The sequenced sample was PBMCs, obtained after 12 months of ibrutinib treatment. The receptors originated from a human donor with chronic lymphocytic leukemia. Both conserved end residues are part of each CDR3. Fields, in order: clone size, D gene, V gene, J gene, CDR3 DNA, CDR3 protein. The D gene is left open where the match is weak. Clone size appears in some rows only: once, few, many, or a class for an expanded clone.

clone size: -
D gene: TRBD1
V gene: TRBV9
J gene: TRBJ1-4
CDR3 DNA: TGTGCCAGCAGCGTAGCTAGGGACAGGGGGTCGGAACTGTTTTTT
CDR3 protein: CASSVARDRGSELFF

clone size: -
D gene: TRBD2
V gene: TRBV19
J gene: TRBJ2-5
CDR3 DNA: TGTGCCAGTAGTATCGGGGGGGTGGAGACCCAGTACTTC
CDR3 protein: CASSIGGVETQYF

clone size: -
D gene: TRBD1
V gene: TRBV19
J gene: TRBJ1-1
CDR3 DNA: TGTGCCGCCTCGGACAGGGGGGAGTCTGAAGCTTTCTTT
CDR3 protein: CAASDRGESEAFF

clone size: -
D gene: TRBD1
V gene: TRBV6-5
J gene: TRBJ1-5
CDR3 DNA: TGTGCCAGCAGTTTAGGGACAGGAGATCAGCCCCAGCATTTT
CDR3 protein: CASSLGTGDQPQHF

clone size: -
D gene: -
V gene: TRBV7-2
J gene: TRBJ1-1
CDR3 DNA: TGTGCCAGCAGCTTAGCGGGCAGGGGCGAAGCTTTCTTT
CDR3 protein: CASSLAGRGEAFF

clone size: -
D gene: TRBD2
V gene: TRBV5-1
J gene: TRBJ2-5
CDR3 DNA: TGCGCCAGCAGCCTAGCGGGAGGGGGGGAGACCCAGTACTTC
CDR3 protein: CASSLAGGGETQYF

clone size: -
D gene: TRBD1
V gene: TRBV28
J gene: TRBJ1-1
CDR3 DNA: TGTGCCAGCAGTTTGGGCAGGGGGCGCGGTGAAGCTTTCTTT
CDR3 protein: CASSLGRGRGEAFF

clone size: medium-sized
D gene: -
V gene: TRBV20-1
J gene: TRBJ2-5
CDR3 DNA: TGCAGTGCCTGGGGGGTAGAGACCCAGTACTTC
CDR3 protein: CSAWGVETQYF

clone size: few
D gene: -
V gene: TRBV5-4
J gene: TRBJ2-2
CDR3 DNA: TGTGCCAGCAGCCAGGACCCAACAACCGGGGAGCTGTTTTTT
CDR3 protein: CASSQDPTTGELFF

clone size: -
D gene: TRBD1
V gene: TRBV2
J gene: TRBJ1-3
CDR3 DNA: TGTGCCAGCACGGGACAGGGTATTAGTGGAAACACCATATATTTT
CDR3 protein: CASTGQGISGNTIYF

clone size: -
D gene: TRBD2
V gene: TRBV7-2
J gene: TRBJ2-1
CDR3 DNA: TGTGCCAGCAGCCCACGGACGGGGGGGCCCCCCAATGAGCAGTTCTTC
CDR3 protein: CASSPRTGGPPNEQFF

clone size: -
D gene: -
V gene: TRBV18
J gene: TRBJ1-4
CDR3 DNA: TGTGCCAGCTCACCGTGGCGGGGGGAAAAACTGTTTTTT
CDR3 protein: CASSPWRGEKLFF

clone size: -
D gene: -
V gene: TRBV19
J gene: TRBJ2-1
CDR3 DNA: TGTGCCAGTAGTAAGGGCGCGGACTACTACAATGAGCAGTTCTTC
CDR3 protein: CASSKGADYYNEQFF

clone size: once
D gene: -
V gene: TRBV6-5
J gene: TRBJ1-1
CDR3 DNA: TGTGCCAGCAGTTACCGGGCGATGAACACTGAAGCTTTCTTT
CDR3 protein: CASSYRAMNTEAFF

clone size: -
D gene: -
V gene: TRBV10-3
J gene: TRBJ1-1
CDR3 DNA: TGTGCCATCCGCCCTGTAGTGAACACTGAAGCTTTCTTT
CDR3 protein: CAIRPVVNTEAFF

clone size: -
D gene: TRBD1
V gene: TRBV4-2
J gene: TRBJ1-3
CDR3 DNA: TGTGCCAGCAGCCCGGACAGGGGTCACACCATATATTTT
CDR3 protein: CASSPDRGHTIYF

clone size: once
D gene: TRBD2
V gene: TRBV9
J gene: TRBJ2-2
CDR3 DNA: TGTGCCAGCAGCACCGGGGGGTCCGGGGAGCTGTTTTTT
CDR3 protein: CASSTGGSGELFF

clone size: -
D gene: -
V gene: TRBV7-2
J gene: TRBJ2-7
CDR3 DNA: TGTGCCAGCAGCCCGTGGTCCCTGGCCTACGAGCAGTACTTC
CDR3 protein: CASSPWSLAYEQYF

clone size: -
D gene: -
V gene: TRBV21-1
J gene: TRBJ2-3
CDR3 DNA: TGTGCCCCCGCCCCGGGGAGGGGGGATGCAGATACGCAGTATTTT
CDR3 protein: CAPAPGRGDADTQYF

clone size: -
D gene: TRBD1
V gene: TRBV6-6
J gene: TRBJ2-7
CDR3 DNA: TGTGCCAGCACTAGTGGGACAGTCTCCTACGAGCAGTACTTC
CDR3 protein: CASTSGTVSYEQYF

clone size: -
D gene: -
V gene: TRBV2
J gene: TRBJ2-3
CDR3 DNA: TGTGCCAGCAGTGAACTCCTAGCGTGGACAGATACGCAGTATTTT
CDR3 protein: CASSELLAWTDTQYF

clone size: -
D gene: TRBD2
V gene: TRBV9
J gene: TRBJ2-3
CDR3 DNA: TGTGCCAGCAGCCCTTTTAGCGGGGGGCGGGATACGCAGTATTTT
CDR3 protein: CASSPFSGGRDTQYF

clone size: -
D gene: -
V gene: TRBV15
J gene: TRBJ1-2
CDR3 DNA: TGTGCCACCAGCAGAGATTTTAGTGGCTACACCTTC
CDR3 protein: CATSRDFSGYTF

clone size: once
D gene: -
V gene: TRBV28
J gene: TRBJ1-2
CDR3 DNA: TGTGCCGGCCGGGACGGATTCTATGGCTACACCTTC
CDR3 protein: CAGRDGFYGYTF

clone size: -
D gene: TRBD1
V gene: TRBV10-3
J gene: TRBJ2-7
CDR3 DNA: TGTGCCATCAGTGAGTCTGCAGGGGGCATCTACGAGCAGTACTTC
CDR3 protein: CAISESAGGIYEQYF

clone size: few
D gene: -
V gene: TRBV5-4
J gene: TRBJ1-1
CDR3 DNA: TGTGCCAGCACCCCCTCCCTGGGGACTGAAGCTTTCTTT
CDR3 protein: CASTPSLGTEAFF

clone size: -
D gene: TRBD1
V gene: TRBV5-1
J gene: TRBJ2-2
CDR3 DNA: TGCGCCAGCAGCTTGGCAGGGGGACGCGCGAACACCGGGGAGCTGTTTTTT
CDR3 protein: CASSLAGGRANTGELFF

clone size: -
D gene: -
V gene: TRBV18
J gene: TRBJ1-1
CDR3 DNA: TGTGCCAGCTCACCGAGCGCGCTGAACACTGAAGCTTTCTTT
CDR3 protein: CASSPSALNTEAFF

clone size: -
D gene: -
V gene: TRBV7-9
J gene: TRBJ2-6
CDR3 DNA: TGTGCCAGCAGCCCCCCCGTGGGGGGATCTGGGGCCAACGTCCTGACTTTC
CDR3 protein: CASSPPVGGSGANVLTF

clone size: -
D gene: TRBD2
V gene: TRBV25-1
J gene: TRBJ2-1
CDR3 DNA: TGTGCCACCTCCTGGGGGGGGACCTACAATGAGCAGTTCTTC
CDR3 protein: CATSWGGTYNEQFF

clone size: -
D gene: -
V gene: TRBV21-1
J gene: TRBJ1-4
CDR3 DNA: TGTGCCAGCAGCAAGCCAAAGGGCAGGGAGGTGCCCGTGGACGAAAAACTGTTTTTT
CDR3 protein: CASSKPKGREVPVDEKLFF

clone size: -
D gene: -
V gene: TRBV4-3
J gene: TRBJ2-7
CDR3 DNA: TGCGCCAGCAGCCAAGATCAGGCGAACTACGAGCAGTGCTTC
CDR3 protein: CASSQDQANYEQCF

clone size: few
D gene: -
V gene: TRBV11-3
J gene: TRBJ2-3
CDR3 DNA: TGTGCCAGCAGCGACAGGCGGGGCGGCCCAGATACGCAGTATTTT
CDR3 protein: CASSDRRGGPDTQYF

clone size: -
D gene: -
V gene: TRBV4-2
J gene: TRBJ1-1
CDR3 DNA: TGTGCCAGCAGCCGCGGACGCGCTGAAGCTTTCTTT
CDR3 protein: CASSRGRAEAFF

clone size: -
D gene: -
V gene: TRBV7-2
J gene: TRBJ2-3
CDR3 DNA: TGTGCCAGCAGCTTAGCCCAAACAGATACGCAGTATTTT
CDR3 protein: CASSLAQTDTQYF

clone size: -
D gene: -
V gene: TRBV29-1
J gene: TRBJ1-2
CDR3 DNA: TGCAGCGGGCAGGTTTACTATGGCTACACCTTC
CDR3 protein: CSGQVYYGYTF

clone size: few
D gene: -
V gene: TRBV7-3
J gene: TRBJ2-2
CDR3 DNA: TGTGCCAGCAGTCCCCGACTAGAGGGGGAGCTGTTTTTT
CDR3 protein: CASSPRLEGELFF

clone size: -
D gene: TRBD1
V gene: TRBV4-1
J gene: TRBJ2-3
CDR3 DNA: TGCGCCAGCAGCCCCAACAGGGGGAGAGGCACAGATACGCAGTATTTT
CDR3 protein: CASSPNRGRGTDTQYF

clone size: -
D gene: -
V gene: TRBV19
J gene: TRBJ2-2
CDR3 DNA: TGTGCCAGTAGTACCCCCCCGCCGAACACCGGGGAGCTGTTTTTT
CDR3 protein: CASSTPPPNTGELFF

clone size: once
D gene: -
V gene: TRBV7-2
J gene: TRBJ2-5
CDR3 DNA: TGTGCCAGCGGGCAGACCCAGTACTTC
CDR3 protein: CASGQTQYF

clone size: -
D gene: TRBD2
V gene: TRBV9
J gene: TRBJ2-3
CDR3 DNA: TGTGCCAGCAGCACCCAAGCGGGAGGGGGGGCGGATACGCAGTATTTT
CDR3 protein: CASSTQAGGGADTQYF

clone size: -
D gene: -
V gene: TRBV28
J gene: TRBJ2-7
CDR3 DNA: TGTGCCAGCAGCCGGCCCCTTACCCAGGAGCAGTACTTC
CDR3 protein: CASSRPLTQEQYF

clone size: -
D gene: TRBD2
V gene: TRBV7-9
J gene: TRBJ2-7
CDR3 DNA: TGTGCCAGCAGCGTAACCCTAGCGGGGGGTGAGCAGTACTTC
CDR3 protein: CASSVTLAGGEQYF

clone size: -
D gene: TRBD1
V gene: TRBV5-5
J gene: TRBJ2-1
CDR3 DNA: TGTGCCAGCAGTGCCCCCGACAGGGGCGGTGAGCAGTTCTTC
CDR3 protein: CASSAPDRGGEQFF

clone size: -
D gene: -
V gene: TRBV2
J gene: TRBJ2-5
CDR3 DNA: TGTGCCAGCACCCAAGGAGATTTCCAAGAGACCCAGTACTTC
CDR3 protein: CASTQGDFQETQYF

clone size: once
D gene: -
V gene: TRBV7-2
J gene: TRBJ1-3
CDR3 DNA: TGTGCCAGCAGCTTTGGCGGGGGCCATTCCTACTCTGGAAACACCATATATTTT
CDR3 protein: CASSFGGGHSYSGNTIYF

clone size: -
D gene: -
V gene: TRBV28
J gene: TRBJ1-2
CDR3 DNA: TGTGCCAGCAGTTTATTGGTTGGCTCTAACTATGGCTACACCTTC
CDR3 protein: CASSLLVGSNYGYTF

clone size: -
D gene: TRBD2
V gene: TRBV6-5
J gene: TRBJ2-1
CDR3 DNA: TGTGCCAGCAGGCAACTAGCGGGGGGCCCCCGTGAGCAGTTCTTC
CDR3 protein: CASRQLAGGPREQFF

clone size: -
D gene: -
V gene: TRBV14
J gene: TRBJ1-4
CDR3 DNA: TGTGCCAGCCGTCACGAGGGGAAGGGGGAAAAACTGTTTTTT
CDR3 protein: CASRHEGKGEKLFF

clone size: -
D gene: TRBD1
V gene: TRBV19
J gene: TRBJ2-5
CDR3 DNA: TGTGCCAGTACCGGACAGGGCGGGACCCAGTACTTC
CDR3 protein: CASTGQGGTQYF